Only one count was recorded for the clone carrying this T cell receptor (beta chain). Its specificity is unknown. This specimen comes from a study of T cell repertoires in cytomegalovirus infection. Trimming removed 6 bases at V and 3 bases at J, with 14 bases between. CDR3 length: 14 amino acids. Germline assignment: CDR1 MNHEY and CDR2 SVGAGI. TCRdb used MiXCR to reprocess the reads, holding one entry per CDR3 protein. The table has more than 95,000 distinct CDR3 sequences, 32% seen once; the top ten hold under 70%. The chain couples TRBV6-5 to TRBJ1-1, with D perhaps matching TRBD1 (5 bases). This receptor was obtained from a human donor in good health (CMV status not recorded). Some clones in this sample may be carry-over from other donors' samples. Sequenced here: CD8+ T cells from cultured PBMCs, sampled from culture after CMV antigen stimulation. The CDR3 spells CASSPQVGDTEAFF. The CDR3 DNA is TGTGCCAGCAGCCCCCAAGTAGGGGACACTGAAGCTTTCTTT.